The present entry profiles one T cell receptor beta chain with its context. Some clones are missing from TCRdb's copy, which holds only in-frame ones; the method was immunoSEQ multiplex PCR. The sample has around 150,000 clones; around 81% are singletons. The sample belongs to a study of cytomegalovirus exposure and HLA in healthy donors. V lost 3 bases, J lost 0 bases, and 9 bases stayed unmatched. Germline assignment: CDR1 LNHDA and CDR2 SQIVND (reference sequence). The CDR3 length is 20 residues. This sequence originates from a man between 25 and 39 years old in good health and CMV-seropositive. The V gene is TRBV19, the J gene TRBJ2-1; TRBD2 agrees at 15 bases. Sample: PBMCs. The CDR3 coding sequence is TGTGCCAGTAGTATTCCGAGGACTAGCGGGGGGGTGAGCTCCTACAATGAGCAGTTCTTC. Protein product: CASSIPRTSGGVSSYNEQFF.